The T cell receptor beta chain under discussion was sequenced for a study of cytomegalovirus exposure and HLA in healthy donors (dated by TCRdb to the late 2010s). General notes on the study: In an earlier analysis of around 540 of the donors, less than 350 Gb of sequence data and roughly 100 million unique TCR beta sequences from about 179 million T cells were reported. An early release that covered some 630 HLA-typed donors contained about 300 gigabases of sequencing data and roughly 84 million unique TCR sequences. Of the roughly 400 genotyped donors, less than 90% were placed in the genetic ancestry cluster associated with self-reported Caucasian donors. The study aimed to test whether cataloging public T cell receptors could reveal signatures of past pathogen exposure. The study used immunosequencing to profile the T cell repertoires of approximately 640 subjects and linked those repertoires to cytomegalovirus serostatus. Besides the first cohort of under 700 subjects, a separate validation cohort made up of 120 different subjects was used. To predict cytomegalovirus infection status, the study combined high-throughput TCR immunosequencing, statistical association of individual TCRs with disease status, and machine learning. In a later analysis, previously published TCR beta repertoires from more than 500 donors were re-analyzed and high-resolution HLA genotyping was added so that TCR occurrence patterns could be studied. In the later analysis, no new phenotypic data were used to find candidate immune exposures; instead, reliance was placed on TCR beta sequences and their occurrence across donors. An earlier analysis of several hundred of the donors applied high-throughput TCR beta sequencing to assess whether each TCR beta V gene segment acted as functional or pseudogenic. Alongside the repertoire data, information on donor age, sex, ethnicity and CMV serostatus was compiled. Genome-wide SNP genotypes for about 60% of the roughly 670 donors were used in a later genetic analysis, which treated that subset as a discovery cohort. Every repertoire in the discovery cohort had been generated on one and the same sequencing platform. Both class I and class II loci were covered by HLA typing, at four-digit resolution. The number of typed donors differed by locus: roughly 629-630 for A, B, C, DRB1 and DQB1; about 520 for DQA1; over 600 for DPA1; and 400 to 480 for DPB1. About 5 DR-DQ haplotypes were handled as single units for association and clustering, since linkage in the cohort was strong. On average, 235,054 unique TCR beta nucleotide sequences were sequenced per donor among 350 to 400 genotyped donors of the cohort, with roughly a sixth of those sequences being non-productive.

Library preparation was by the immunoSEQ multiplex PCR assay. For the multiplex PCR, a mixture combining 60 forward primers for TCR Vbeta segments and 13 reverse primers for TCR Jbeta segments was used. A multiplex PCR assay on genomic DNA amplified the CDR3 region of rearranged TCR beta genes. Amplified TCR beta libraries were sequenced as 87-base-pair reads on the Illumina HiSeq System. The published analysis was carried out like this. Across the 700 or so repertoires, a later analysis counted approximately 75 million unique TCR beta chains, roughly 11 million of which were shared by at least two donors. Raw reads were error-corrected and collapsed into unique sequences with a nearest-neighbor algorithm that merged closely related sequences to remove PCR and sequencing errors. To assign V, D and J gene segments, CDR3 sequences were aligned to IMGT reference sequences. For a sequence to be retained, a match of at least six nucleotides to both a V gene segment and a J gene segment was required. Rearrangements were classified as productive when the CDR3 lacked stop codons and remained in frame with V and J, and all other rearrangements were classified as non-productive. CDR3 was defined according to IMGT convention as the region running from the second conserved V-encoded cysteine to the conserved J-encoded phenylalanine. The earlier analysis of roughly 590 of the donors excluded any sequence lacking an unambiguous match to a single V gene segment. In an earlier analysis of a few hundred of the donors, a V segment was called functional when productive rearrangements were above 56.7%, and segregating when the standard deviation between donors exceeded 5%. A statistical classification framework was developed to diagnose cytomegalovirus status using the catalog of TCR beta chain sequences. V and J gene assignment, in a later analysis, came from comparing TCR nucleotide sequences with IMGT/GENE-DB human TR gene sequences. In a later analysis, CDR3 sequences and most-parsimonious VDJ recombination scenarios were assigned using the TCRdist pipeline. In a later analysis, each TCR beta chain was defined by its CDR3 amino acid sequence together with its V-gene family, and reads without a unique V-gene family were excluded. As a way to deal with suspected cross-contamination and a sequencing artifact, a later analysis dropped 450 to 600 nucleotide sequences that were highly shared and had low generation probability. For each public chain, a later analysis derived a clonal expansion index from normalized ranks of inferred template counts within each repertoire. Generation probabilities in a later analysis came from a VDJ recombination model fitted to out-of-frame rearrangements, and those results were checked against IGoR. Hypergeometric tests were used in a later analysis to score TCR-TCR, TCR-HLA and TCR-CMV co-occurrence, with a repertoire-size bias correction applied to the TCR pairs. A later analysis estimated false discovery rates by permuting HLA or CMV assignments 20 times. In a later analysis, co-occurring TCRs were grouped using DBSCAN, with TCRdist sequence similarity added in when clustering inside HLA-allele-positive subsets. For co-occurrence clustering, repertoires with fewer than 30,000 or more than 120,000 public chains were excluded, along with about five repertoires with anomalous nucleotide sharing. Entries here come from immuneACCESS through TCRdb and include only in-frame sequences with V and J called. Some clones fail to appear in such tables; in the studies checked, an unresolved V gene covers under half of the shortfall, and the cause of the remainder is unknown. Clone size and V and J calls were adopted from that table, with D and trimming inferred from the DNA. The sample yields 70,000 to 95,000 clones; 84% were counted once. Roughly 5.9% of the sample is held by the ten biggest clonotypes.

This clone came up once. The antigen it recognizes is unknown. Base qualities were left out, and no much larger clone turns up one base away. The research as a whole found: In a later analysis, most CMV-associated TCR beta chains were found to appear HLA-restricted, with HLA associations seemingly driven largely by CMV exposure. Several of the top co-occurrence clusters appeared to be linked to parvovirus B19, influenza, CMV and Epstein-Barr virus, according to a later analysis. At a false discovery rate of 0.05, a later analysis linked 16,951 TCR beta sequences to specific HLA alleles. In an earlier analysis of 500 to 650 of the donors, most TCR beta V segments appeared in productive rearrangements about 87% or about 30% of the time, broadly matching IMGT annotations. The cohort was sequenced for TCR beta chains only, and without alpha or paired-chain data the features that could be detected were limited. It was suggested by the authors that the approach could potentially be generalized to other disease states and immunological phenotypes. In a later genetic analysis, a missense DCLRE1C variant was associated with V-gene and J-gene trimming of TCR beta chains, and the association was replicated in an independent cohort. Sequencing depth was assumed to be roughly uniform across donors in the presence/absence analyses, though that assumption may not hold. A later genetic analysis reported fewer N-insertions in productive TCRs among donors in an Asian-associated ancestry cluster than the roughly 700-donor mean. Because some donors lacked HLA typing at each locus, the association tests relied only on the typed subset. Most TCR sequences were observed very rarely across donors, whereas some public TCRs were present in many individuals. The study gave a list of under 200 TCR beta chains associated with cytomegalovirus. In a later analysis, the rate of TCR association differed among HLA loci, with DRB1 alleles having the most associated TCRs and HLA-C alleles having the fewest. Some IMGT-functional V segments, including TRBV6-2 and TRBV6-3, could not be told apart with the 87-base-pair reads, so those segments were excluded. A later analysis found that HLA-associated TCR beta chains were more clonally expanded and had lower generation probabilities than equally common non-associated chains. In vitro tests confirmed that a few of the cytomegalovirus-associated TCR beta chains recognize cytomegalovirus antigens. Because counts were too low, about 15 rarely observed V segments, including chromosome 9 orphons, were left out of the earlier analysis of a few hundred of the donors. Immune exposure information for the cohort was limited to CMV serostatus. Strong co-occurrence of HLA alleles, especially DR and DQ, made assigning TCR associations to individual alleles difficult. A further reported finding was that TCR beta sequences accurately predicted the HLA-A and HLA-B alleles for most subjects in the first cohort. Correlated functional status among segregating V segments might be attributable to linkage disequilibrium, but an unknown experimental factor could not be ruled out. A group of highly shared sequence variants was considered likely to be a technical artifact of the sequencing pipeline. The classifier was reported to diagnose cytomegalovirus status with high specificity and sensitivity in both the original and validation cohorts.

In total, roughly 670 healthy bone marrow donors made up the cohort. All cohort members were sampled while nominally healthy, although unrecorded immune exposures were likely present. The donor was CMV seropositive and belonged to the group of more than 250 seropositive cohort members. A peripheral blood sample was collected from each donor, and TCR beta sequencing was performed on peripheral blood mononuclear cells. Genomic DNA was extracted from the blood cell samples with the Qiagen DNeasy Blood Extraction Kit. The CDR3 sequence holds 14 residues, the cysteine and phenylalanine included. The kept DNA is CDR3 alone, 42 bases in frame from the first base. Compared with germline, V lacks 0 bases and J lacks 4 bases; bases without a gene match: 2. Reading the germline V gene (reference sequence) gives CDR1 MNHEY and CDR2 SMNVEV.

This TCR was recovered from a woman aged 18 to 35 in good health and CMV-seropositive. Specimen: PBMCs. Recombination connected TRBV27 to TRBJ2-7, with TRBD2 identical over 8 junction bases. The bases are TGTGCCAGCAGTTTATCGGGACTAGGTTACGAGCAGTACTTC. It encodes CASSLSGLGYEQYF.